Listed below are T cell receptor beta chains from one sample, sequenced in a study of Graves' ophthalmopathy and Graves' hyperthyroidism. Each CDR3 protein gets one entry after TCRdb re-called the multiplex PCR reads with MiXCR. The repertoire holds some 390,000 distinct CDR3 sequences, with approximately 16% as singletons. The specimen was peripheral blood. All receptors come from a woman aged 18-29 years with Graves' ophthalmopathy. Both conserved end residues are part of each CDR3. D genes are given only for firm matches. Clone size is shown for a subset of rows, as once, few, many or a class of expanded clone.

>TRBV30|TRBJ2-5|TRBD1|.
CAWDRVQETQYF
TGTGCCTGGGACAGGGTCCAAGAGACCCAGTACTTC
>TRBV19|TRBJ2-7|TRBD2|.
CASIPSHTSGRTHEQYF
TGTGCCAGTATCCCATCTCACACTAGCGGGAGAACTCACGAGCAGTACTTC
>TRBV11-2|TRBJ2-4|TRBD2|many
CASSSSGTRNIQYF
TGTGCCAGCAGCTCGTCCGGGACTAGAAACATTCAGTACTTC
>TRBV27|TRBJ1-2|.|many
CASSGGFLYGYTF
TGTGCCAGCAGTGGGGGGTTTCTCTATGGCTACACCTTC
>TRBV28|TRBJ1-1|.|many
CASSLPRVGTEAFF
TGTGCCAGCAGTTTACCCAGGGTCGGCACTGAAGCTTTCTTT
>TRBV7-6|TRBJ1-1|.|.
CASSLPSGGTEAFF
TGTGCCAGCAGCCTCCCTTCCGGAGGCACTGAAGCTTTCTTT
>TRBV3-1|TRBJ2-2|TRBD2|.
CASSQDKWTSELTGELFF
TGTGCCAGCAGCCAAGATAAATGGACTAGCGAACTCACCGGGGAGCTGTTTTTT
>TRBV12-3/TRBV12-4|TRBJ1-5|.|.
CASSAFENQPQHF
TGTGCCAGCAGTGCCTTTGAAAATCAGCCCCAGCATTTT
>TRBV6-5|TRBJ2-7|.|.
CASSYDYDRRYEQYF
TGTGCCAGCAGTTACGACTACGACCGTCGTTACGAGCAGTACTTC
>TRBV28|TRBJ1-5|.|many
CASSPHLENQPQHF
TGTGCCAGCAGTCCACACCTAGAAAATCAGCCCCAGCATTTT